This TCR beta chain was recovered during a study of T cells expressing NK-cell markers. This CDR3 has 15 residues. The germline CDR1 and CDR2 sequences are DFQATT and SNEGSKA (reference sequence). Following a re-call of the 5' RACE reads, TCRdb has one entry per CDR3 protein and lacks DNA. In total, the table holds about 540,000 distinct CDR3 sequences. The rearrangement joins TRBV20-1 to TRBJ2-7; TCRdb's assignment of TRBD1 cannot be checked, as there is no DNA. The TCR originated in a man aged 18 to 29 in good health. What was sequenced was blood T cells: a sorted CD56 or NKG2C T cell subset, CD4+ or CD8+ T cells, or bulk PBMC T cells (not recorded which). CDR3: CSARDLGAVLYEQYF.